The following is a T cell receptor beta chain sequence with its context. Which antigen it targets is not known. Base qualities were left out, and no much larger clone turns up one base away. Preparation of the library involved 5' RACE. Sequencing used an Illumina HiSeq 2000. A universal primer binding site was added through template switching, and the final cDNA carried a unique molecular identifier so that TCR cDNA molecules could be counted accurately. Specific primers in the conserved constant-segment region were used to synthesize first-strand cDNA for TCR alpha and beta chains. To control for contamination, every cDNA library carried two barcodes: a SMART-Mk sample barcode plus Illumina barcodes. TruSeq adapter sequences along with Illumina sample barcodes were introduced in two successive PCR steps. Sequencing of the TCR alpha and beta cDNA libraries was done on the Illumina HiSeq platform using custom primers. Regarding the original processing steps: Unique molecular identifiers were extracted from raw reads with MiGEC, and CDR3 positions were determined with MiXCR. Recombination models were inferred per individual with the repgenHMM and IGoR tools using an EM algorithm. The tcR package in R was used for shared clonotype analysis, with sharing normalized by the product of cloneset sizes. To study raw recombination without the effects of thymic and clonal selection, out-of-frame nonproductive sequences were analyzed. The public reads were run again by TCRdb, first through fastp at Q25 and then through MiXCR, and only productive beta chains were kept. Duplicate CDR3 protein sequences are folded into a single record with the most common DNA and genes. It is TCRdb's table, rather than the study itself, that gives the V and J calls and clone size. In this sample the table shows some 500,000 distinct CDR3 sequences, approximately 14% of which occur a single time. The ten most abundant clones make up 0.98% of the sample.

All donors were healthy Caucasians. The twin cohort consisted of three pairs of female monozygotic twins, all aged about 18 to 29 years. CD4+ and CD8+ T cell populations were isolated with positive isolation kits from Invitrogen. This sample was included in a study of identical twins listed by TCRdb under 2016. Notes on the research overall: TCR alpha and beta repertoires from monozygotic twins, unrelated adults of various ages and cord blood were deep-sequenced to test whether fetal clonotypes persist. To rule out contamination, replicate twin experiments were performed at different times with different library preparation protocols.

CDR1 and CDR2, looked up from the germline V gene, are SGHAT and FQNNGV. V lost 0 bases and J lost 6 bases, and the count of bases not matched to a germline gene is 12. The CDR3 covers 18 residues, taking in both the cysteine and the phenylalanine. The read is trimmed to its CDR3 DNA, 54 bases read in frame from base 1. The investigation overall reported the following: Abundant cord blood beta clonotypes had fewer insertions, young adult naive repertoires showed a similar but weaker trend, and memory repertoires showed no such trend. Out-of-frame TCR alpha sharing in monozygotic twins was systematically underestimated by recombination models, whereas sharing between unrelated individuals was in agreement with the recombination models. Compared with coincidental sharing between unrelated individuals, an excess of low generation-probability sequences was observed among out-of-frame TCR alpha sequences shared between twins. In beta out-of-frame sequences, excess twin sharing was weaker, because having fewer shared sequences lowered the signal-to-noise ratio. Because the same donors could not be followed over many years, the conclusions depended on cross-sectional statistical analysis. Zero-insertion analyses could be partly confounded by invariant T cells such as MAIT and iNKT, although diverse VJ usage argued against such confounding for most clonotypes.

These sequences were also reported in another study, on yellow fever vaccine responses in identical twins. That second publication adds: According to the authors, the vaccine-induced T cell response in identical twins seemed to be partly convergent and partly specific to each individual. In the study, vaccine-responding T cell clones were precisely tracked in identical twins.

Sample: CD4+ T cells sorted from blood. The clonotype originates from a woman aged 18-30 years in good health. The chain is encoded by TRBV11-2 joined to TRBJ2-1; TRBD2 fits 9 bases in the junction. The CDR3 is CASSLEGSGGRPGNEQFF. The DNA sequence is TGTGCCAGCAGCTTAGAAGGTAGCGGGGGTCGCCCGGGCAATGAGCAGTTCTTC.